Below, 9 T cell receptor beta chains from the same sample are listed, as sequenced in a study of T-cell memory formation after mild COVID-19. TCRdb fed the 5' RACE reads into MiXCR, producing one record per CDR3 protein. The sample shows 400,000 to 500,000 distinct CDR3 sequences, 15% to 20% of them seen only once. The sequenced material came from PBMCs or a T cell subset sorted from them (not recorded which). The receptors derive from an adult woman who had mild COVID-19 (a few samples of this study predate the infection). Cell type and time point are not known.

This sequence joins TRBV20-1 and TRBJ2-5; D ambiguous. This CDR3 contains 12 residues. V was pared by 5 bases and J by 2 bases, with 9 bases between. Germline CDR1 is DFQATT and CDR2 is SNEGSKA (reference sequence). Here the CDR3 reads CSAVGSQETQYF. The CDR3 region has the DNA TGCAGTGCTGTGGGGTCTCAAGAGACCCAGTACTTC.

This clonotype was found a few times. The genes are TRBV25-1 and TRBJ2-7; D might be TRBD1 (5 bases). Trimming removed 2 bases at V and 2 bases at J, with 10 bases between. Germline V gives CDR1 MGHDK, CDR2 SYGVNS. The CDR3 is made up of 14 amino acids. CDR3 residues: CASSEAGQTYEQYF. CDR3 bases: TGTGCCAGCAGTGAAGCAGGACAAACCTACGAGCAGTACTTC.

The chain links TRBV14 to TRBJ2-5; D remains unclear. V was pared by 1 base and J by 4 bases, with 7 bases between. This CDR3 contains 13 residues. CDR1 and CDR2 (germline): SGHDN, FVKESK. In nucleotides, the CDR3 is TGTGCCAGCAGCCAAGCCCGGACAGAGACCCAGTACTTC. It translates to CASSQARTETQYF.

This chain uses TRBV30 with TRBJ1-6; the D is unclear. V was cut by 7 bases and J by 10 bases, with 11 bases left in between. The CDR3 length is 11 residues. In germline, CDR1 is GTSNPN, CDR2 SVGIG (reference sequence). The CDR3, as DNA: TGTGCCTATAAGTTGCGCTCACCCCTCCACTTT. Residues: CAYKLRSPLHF.

This clonotype turned up a few times. In DNA, the CDR3 is TGCGCCAGCAGCGCTGGACTAGCGGGAGTGGAGCAGTACTTC. As protein: CASSAGLAGVEQYF. This chain connects TRBV5-1 to TRBJ2-7; TRBD2 agrees at 13 bases. This CDR3 comprises 14 residues. V shed 4 bases, J shed 7 bases, and the junction held 5 bases outside the gene matches. Germline values: CDR1 SGHRS, CDR2 YFSETQ.

This chain links TRBV4-2 with TRBJ2-6; D tentatively fits TRBD1 or TRBD2 (5 bases each). Germline V gives CDR1 LGHNA, CDR2 YNFKEQ. V was cut by 1 base and J by 0 bases, with 10 bases left in between. This CDR3 has 17 amino acids. CDR3 nucleotides: TGTGCCAGCAGCCAAGCAGGGACCTCCTCTGGGGCCAACGTCCTGACTTTC. It specifies CASSQAGTSSGANVLTF.

J is TRBJ1-2 and V is TRBV15, with D unresolved. Trimming cost V 8 bases and J 3 bases, with 13 bases left between them. There are 13 residues in the CDR3. Germline V gene data show CDR1 as LNHNV and CDR2 as YYDKDF (reference sequence). CDR3 region: CATAPGRYYGYTF. The CDR3 DNA follows: TGTGCCACCGCACCGGGCAGGTACTATGGCTACACCTTC.

In its sample, this clonotype was seen once. The chain employs TRBV7-8 and TRBJ2-1, with D possibly being TRBD2 (5 bases). This CDR3 spans 13 amino acids. V was cut by 7 bases and J by 9 bases, with 16 bases left in between. Looked up from germline, CDR1 is SGHVS and CDR2 is FQNEAQ. This CDR3 reads CASTPAGEGEQFF. CDR3 DNA: TGTGCCAGCACCCCGGCGGGTGAGGGTGAGCAGTTCTTC.

The V gene is TRBV25-1, the J gene TRBJ2-1; 7 positions match TRBD2. Germline V CDR1 and CDR2: MGHDK, SYGVNS. The CDR3 covers 14 residues. Unmatched junction bases numbered 7, after V lost 11 bases and J lost 0 bases. The CDR3, as DNA: TGTGCCGCGGCCGGGGGGAGCTCCTACAATGAGCAGTTCTTC. It specifies CAAAGGSSYNEQFF.